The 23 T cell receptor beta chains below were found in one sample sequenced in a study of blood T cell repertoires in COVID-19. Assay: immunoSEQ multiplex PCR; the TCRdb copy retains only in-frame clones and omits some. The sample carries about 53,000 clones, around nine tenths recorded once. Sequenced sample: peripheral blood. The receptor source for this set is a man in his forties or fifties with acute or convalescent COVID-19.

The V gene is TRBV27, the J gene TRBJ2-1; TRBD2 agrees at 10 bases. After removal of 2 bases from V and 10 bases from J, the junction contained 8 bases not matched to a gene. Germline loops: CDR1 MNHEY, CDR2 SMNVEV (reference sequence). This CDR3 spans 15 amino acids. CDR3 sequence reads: CASSLLAGVLEEQFF. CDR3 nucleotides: TGTGCCAGCAGTTTACTAGCGGGAGTACTGGAGGAGCAGTTCTTC.

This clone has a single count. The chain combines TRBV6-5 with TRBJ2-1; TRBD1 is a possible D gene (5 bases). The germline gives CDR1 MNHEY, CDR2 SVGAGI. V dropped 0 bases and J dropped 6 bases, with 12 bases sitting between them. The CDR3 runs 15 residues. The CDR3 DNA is TGTGCCAGCAGTTACTCATTTCTTAGGGGCAATGAGCAGTTCTTC. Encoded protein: CASSYSFLRGNEQFF.

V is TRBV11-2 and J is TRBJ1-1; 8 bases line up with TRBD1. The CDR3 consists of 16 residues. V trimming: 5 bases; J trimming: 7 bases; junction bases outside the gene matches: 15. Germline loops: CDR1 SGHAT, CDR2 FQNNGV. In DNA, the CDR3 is TGTGCCAGCAGCCGCGGGACAGGTACCCTTAACCGTGAAGCTTTCTTT. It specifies CASSRGTGTLNREAFF. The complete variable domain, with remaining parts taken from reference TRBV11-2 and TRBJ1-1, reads EAGVAQSPRYKIIEKRQSVAFWCNPISGHATLYWYQQILGQGPKLLIQFQNNGVVDDSQLPKDRFSAERLKGVDSTLKIQPAKLEDSAVYLCASSRGTGTLNREAFFGQGTRLTVV.

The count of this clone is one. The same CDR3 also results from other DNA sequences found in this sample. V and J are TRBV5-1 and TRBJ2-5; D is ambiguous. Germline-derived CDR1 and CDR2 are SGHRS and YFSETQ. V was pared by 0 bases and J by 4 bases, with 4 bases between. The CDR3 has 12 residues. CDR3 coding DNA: TGCGCCAGCAGCTTGGCAGGAGAGACCCAGTACTTC. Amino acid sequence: CASSLAGETQYF.

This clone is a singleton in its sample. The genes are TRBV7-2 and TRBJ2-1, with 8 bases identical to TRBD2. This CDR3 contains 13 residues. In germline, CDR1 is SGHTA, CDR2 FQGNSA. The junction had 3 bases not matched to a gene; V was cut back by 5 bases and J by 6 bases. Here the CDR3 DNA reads TGTGCCAGCAGCAAGCGGGAGTTCAATGAGCAGTTCTTC. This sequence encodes CASSKREFNEQFF.

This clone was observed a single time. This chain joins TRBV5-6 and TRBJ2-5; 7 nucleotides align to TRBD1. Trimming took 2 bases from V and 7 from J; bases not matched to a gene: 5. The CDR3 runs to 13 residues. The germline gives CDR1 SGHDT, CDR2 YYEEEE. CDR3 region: CASSFRGFGTQYF. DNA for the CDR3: TGTGCCAGCAGCTTCAGGGGGTTCGGGACCCAGTACTTC.

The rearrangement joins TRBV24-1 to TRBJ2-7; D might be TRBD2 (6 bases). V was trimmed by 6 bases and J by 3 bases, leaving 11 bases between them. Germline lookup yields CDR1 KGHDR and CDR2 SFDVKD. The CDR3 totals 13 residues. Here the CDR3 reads CATSSSVGYEQYF. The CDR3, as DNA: TGTGCCACCAGTTCTAGCGTCGGCTACGAGCAGTACTTC.

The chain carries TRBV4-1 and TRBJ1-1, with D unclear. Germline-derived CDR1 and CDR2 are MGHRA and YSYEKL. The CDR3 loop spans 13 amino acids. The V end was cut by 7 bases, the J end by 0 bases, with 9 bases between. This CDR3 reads CASMQFLNTEAFF. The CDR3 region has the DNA TGCGCCAGCATGCAGTTCTTGAACACTGAAGCTTTCTTT.

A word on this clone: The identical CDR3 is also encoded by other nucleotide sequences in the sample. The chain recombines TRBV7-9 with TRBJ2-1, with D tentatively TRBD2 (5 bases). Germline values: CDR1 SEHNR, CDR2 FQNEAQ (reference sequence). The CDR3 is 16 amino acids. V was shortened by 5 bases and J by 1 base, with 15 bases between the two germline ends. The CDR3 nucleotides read TGTGCCAGCAGCCCCGAGAGGGCGTCTTCCTACAATGAGCAGTTCTTC. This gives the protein CASSPERASSYNEQFF.

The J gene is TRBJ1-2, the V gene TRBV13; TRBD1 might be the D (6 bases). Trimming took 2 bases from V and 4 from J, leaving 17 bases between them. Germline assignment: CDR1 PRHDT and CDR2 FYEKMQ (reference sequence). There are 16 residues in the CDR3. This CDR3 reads CASSLRTEGLVYGYTF. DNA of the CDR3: TGTGCCAGCAGCTTAAGGACAGAGGGGCTTGTCTATGGCTACACCTTC.

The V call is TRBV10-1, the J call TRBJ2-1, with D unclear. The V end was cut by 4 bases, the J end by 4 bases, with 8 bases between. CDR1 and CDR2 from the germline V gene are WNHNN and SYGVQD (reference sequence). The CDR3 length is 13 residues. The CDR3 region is CASSVGQYNEQFF. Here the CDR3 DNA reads TGCGCCAGCAGTGTCGGTCAATACAATGAGCAGTTCTTC.

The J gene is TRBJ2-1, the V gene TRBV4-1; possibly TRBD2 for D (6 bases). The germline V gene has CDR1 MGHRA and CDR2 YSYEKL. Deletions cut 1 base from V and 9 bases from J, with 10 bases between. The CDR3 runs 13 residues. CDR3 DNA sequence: TGCGCCAGCAGCCAAGTAGGAGGGAGTGAGCAGTTCTTC. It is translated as CASSQVGGSEQFF.

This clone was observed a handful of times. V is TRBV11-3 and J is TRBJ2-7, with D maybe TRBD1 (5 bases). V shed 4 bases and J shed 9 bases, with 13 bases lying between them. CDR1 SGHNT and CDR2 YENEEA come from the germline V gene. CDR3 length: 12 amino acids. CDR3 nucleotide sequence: TGTGCCAGCAGCTCGACCATCAGGGTGCAGTACTTC. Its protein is CASSSTIRVQYF.

CDR3 DNA sequence: TGTGCCCTCAGGGTTGGGTTCACTGAAGCTTTCTTT. Protein product: CALRVGFTEAFF. This sequence joins TRBV30 and TRBJ1-1; D is perhaps TRBD1 (5 bases). The length of the CDR3 is 12 residues. Germline values: CDR1 GTSNPN, CDR2 SVGIG (reference sequence). The germline V and J ends were trimmed by 8 bases and 4 bases, with 14 bases remaining between them. Full variable domain (rest looked up from reference TRBV30 and TRBJ1-1): SQTIHQWPATLVQPVGSPLSLECTVEGTSNPNLYWYRQAAGRGLQLLFYSVGIGQISSEVPQNLSASRPQDRQFILSSKKLLLSDSGFYLCALRVGFTEAFFGQGTRLTVV.

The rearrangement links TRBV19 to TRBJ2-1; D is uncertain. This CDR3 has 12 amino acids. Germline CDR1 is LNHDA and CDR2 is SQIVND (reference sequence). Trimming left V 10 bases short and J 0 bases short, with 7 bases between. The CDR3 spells CATTVSYNEQFF. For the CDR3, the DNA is TGTGCCACTACAGTCTCCTACAATGAGCAGTTCTTC.

Written as DNA, the CDR3 is TGTGCCAGCAGCCCCTTCGGACTAACCTCCTACGAGCAGTACTTC. It translates to CASSPFGLTSYEQYF. The V and J genes are TRBV5-5 and TRBJ2-7; tentative D call: TRBD2 (6 bases). Germline V gene lookup returns CDR1 SGHKS and CDR2 YYEKEE (reference sequence). V lost 4 bases to trimming and J lost 0 bases, with 14 bases between them. CDR3 length equals 15 residues.

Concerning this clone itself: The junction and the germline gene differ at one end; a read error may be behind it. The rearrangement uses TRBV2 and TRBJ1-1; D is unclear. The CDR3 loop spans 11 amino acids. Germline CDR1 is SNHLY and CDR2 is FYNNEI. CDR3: CASSRNSEAFF. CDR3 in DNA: TGTGCCAGCAGCCGAAACAGTGAAGCTTTCTTT.

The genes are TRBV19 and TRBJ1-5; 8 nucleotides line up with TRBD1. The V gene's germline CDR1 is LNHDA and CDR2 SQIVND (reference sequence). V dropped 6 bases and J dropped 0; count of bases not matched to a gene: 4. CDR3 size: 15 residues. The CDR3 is CASSGGQGSNQPQHF. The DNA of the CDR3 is TGTGCCAGTAGCGGAGGACAGGGTAGCAATCAGCCCCAGCATTTT.

The CDR3 loop is CASSLQKNTEAFF. CDR3 nucleotides: TGTGCCAGCAGCTTACAGAAAAACACTGAAGCTTTCTTT. The V gene is TRBV13, the J gene TRBJ1-1; D is ambiguous. The CDR3 runs 13 residues. Trimming stripped 2 bases from V and 2 bases from J, with 6 bases between. Germline V gives CDR1 PRHDT, CDR2 FYEKMQ (reference sequence). Full variable domain (missing parts from reference TRBV13 and TRBJ1-1): AAGVIQSPRHLIKEKRETATLKCYPIPRHDTVYWYQQGPGQDPQFLISFYEKMQSDKGSIPDRFSAQQFSDYHSELNMSSLELGDSALYFCASSLQKNTEAFFGQGTRLTVV.

CDR3 coding DNA: TGTGCCCTTGGGGGGACAGGGGAATTAGGGGCTCATCCCGGGGAGCTGTTTTTT. Protein product: CALGGTGELGAHPGELFF. The chain couples TRBV5-4 to TRBJ2-2; 10 positions agree with TRBD1. CDR3 length equals 18 residues. Germline loops: CDR1 SGHNT, CDR2 YYREEE (reference sequence). V shed 10 bases, J shed 6 bases, and the junction held 21 bases outside the gene matches. The entire variable domain, with the rest obtained from reference TRBV5-4 and TRBJ2-2, is as follows: ETGVTQSPTHLIKTRGQQVTLRCSSQSGHNTVSWYQQALGQGPQFIFQYYREEENGRGNFPPRFSGLQFPNYSSELNVNALELDDSALYLCALGGTGELGAHPGELFFGEGSRLTVL.

DNA for the CDR3: TGTGCCAGTACCCGAGCCCATTATGCAACTAATGAAAAACTGTTTTTT. Translated: CASTRAHYATNEKLFF. This sequence joins TRBV19 and TRBJ1-4; D uncertain. Germline V lookup: CDR1 LNHDA, CDR2 SQIVND (reference sequence). The CDR3 loop spans 16 amino acids. Trimming took 7 bases from V and 0 from J, leaving 15 bases between them.

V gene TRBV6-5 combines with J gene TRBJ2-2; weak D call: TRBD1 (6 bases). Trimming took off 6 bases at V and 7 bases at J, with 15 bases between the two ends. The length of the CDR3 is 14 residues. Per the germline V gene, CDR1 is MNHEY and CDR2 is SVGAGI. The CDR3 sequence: CASRTHREIGELFF. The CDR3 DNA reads TGTGCCAGCAGAACCCACAGGGAAATCGGGGAGCTGTTTTTT.

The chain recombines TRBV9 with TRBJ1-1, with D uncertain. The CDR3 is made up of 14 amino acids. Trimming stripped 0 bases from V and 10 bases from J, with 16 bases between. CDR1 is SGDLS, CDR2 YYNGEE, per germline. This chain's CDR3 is CASSVDVTSGGAFF. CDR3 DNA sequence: TGTGCCAGCAGCGTAGACGTCACCAGCGGAGGAGCTTTCTTT.